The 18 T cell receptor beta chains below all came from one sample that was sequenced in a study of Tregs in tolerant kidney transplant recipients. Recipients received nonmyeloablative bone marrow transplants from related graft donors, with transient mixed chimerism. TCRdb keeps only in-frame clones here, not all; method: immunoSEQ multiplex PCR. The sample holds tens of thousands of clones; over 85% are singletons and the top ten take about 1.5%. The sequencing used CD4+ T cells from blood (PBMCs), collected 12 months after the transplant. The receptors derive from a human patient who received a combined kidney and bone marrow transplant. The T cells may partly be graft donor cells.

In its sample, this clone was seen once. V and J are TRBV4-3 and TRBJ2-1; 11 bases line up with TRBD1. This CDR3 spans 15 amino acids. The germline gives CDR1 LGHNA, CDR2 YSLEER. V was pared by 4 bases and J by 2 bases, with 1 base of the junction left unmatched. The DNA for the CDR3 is TGCGCCAGCAGCCTGGGACAGGGGGCCTACAATGAGCAGTTCTTC. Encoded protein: CASSLGQGAYNEQFF.

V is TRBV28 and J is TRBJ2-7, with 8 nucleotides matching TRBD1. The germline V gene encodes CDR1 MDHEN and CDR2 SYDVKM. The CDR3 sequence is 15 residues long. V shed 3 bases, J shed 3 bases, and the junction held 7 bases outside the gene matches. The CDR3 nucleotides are TGTGCCAGCAGTTTGCAGGGGGCGAGGGGCTACGAGCAGTACTTC. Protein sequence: CASSLQGARGYEQYF.

CDR3 loop: CASSSRGEGTHTDTQYF. As DNA, the CDR3 is TGTGCCAGCAGCTCCCGAGGAGAGGGAACACACACAGATACGCAGTATTTT. The rearrangement joins TRBV5-4 to TRBJ2-3, with D tentatively TRBD2 (5 bases). CDR3 length: 17 amino acids. V gave up 3 bases and J gave up 2 bases, with 19 bases separating them. The germline V gene has CDR1 SGHNT and CDR2 YYREEE (reference sequence).

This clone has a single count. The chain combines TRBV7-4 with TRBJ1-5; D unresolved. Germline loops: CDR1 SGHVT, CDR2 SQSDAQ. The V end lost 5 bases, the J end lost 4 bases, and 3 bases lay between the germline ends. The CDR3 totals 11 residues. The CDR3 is CASSENQPQHF. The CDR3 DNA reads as TGTGCCAGCAGCGAGAATCAGCCCCAGCATTTT. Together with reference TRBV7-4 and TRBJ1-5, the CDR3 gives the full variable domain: GAGVSQSPRYKVAKRGRDVALRCDSISGHVTLYWYRQTLGQGSEVLTYSQSDAQRDKSGRPSGRFSAERPERSVSTLKIQRTEQGDSAVYLCASSENQPQHFGDGTRLSIL.

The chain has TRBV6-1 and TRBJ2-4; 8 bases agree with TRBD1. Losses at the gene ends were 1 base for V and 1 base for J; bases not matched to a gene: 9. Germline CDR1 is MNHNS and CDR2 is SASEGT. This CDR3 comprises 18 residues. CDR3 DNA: TGTGCCAGCAGTGAAGGACCCAGACAGGGGAGGGCCAAAAACATTCAGTACTTC. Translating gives CASSEGPRQGRAKNIQYF.

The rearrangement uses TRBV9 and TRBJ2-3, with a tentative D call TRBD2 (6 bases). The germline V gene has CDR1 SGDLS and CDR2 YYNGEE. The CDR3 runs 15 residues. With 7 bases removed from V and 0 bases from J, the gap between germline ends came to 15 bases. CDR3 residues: CASGRAGLSTDTQYF. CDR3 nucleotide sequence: TGTGCCAGCGGCCGAGCGGGCCTTAGCACAGATACGCAGTATTTT.

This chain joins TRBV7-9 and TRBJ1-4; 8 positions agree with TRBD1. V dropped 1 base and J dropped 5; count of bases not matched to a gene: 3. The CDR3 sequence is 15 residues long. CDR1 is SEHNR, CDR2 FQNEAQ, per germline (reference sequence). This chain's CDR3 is CASSLGAGGNEKLFF. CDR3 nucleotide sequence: TGTGCCAGCAGCTTAGGGGCAGGGGGCAATGAAAAACTGTTTTTT.

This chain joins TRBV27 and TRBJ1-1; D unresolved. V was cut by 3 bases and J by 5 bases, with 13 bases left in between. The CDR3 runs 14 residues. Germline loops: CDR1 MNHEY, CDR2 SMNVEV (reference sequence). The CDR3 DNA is TGTGCCAGCAGTTTGAGAGGGAGGGTTACTGAAGCTTTCTTT. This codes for CASSLRGRVTEAFF.

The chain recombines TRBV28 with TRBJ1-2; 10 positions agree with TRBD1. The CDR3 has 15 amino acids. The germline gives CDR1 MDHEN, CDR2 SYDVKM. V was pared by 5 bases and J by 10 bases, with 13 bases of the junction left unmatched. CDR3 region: CASSDNIGTGEDYTF. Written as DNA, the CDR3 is TGTGCCAGCAGTGACAACATCGGGACAGGGGAAGACTACACCTTC.

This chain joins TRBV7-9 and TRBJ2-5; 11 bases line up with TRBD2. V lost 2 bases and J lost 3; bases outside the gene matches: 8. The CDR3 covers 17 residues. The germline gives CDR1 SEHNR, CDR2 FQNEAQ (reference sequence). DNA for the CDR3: TGTGCCAGCAGCTTAAATCAACTAGCGGGAGTTAAAGAGACCCAGTACTTC. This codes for CASSLNQLAGVKETQYF.

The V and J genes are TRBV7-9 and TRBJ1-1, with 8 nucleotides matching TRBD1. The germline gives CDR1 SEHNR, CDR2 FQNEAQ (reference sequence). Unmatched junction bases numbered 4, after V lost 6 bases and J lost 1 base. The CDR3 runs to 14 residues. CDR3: CASSRTGSNTEAFF. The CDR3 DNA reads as TGTGCCAGCAGTCGGACAGGGTCGAACACTGAAGCTTTCTTT.

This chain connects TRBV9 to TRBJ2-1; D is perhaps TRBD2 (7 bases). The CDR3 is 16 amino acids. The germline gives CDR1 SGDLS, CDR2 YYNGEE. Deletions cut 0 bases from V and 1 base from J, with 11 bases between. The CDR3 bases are TGTGCCAGCAGCGTAGGGGGGGGACAATCCTACAATGAGCAGTTCTTC. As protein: CASSVGGGQSYNEQFF. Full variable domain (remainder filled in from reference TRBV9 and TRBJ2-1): DSGVTQTPKHLITATGQRVTLRCSPRSGDLSVYWYQQSLDQGLQFLIQYYNGEERAKGNILERFSAQQFPDLHSELNLSSLELGDSALYFCASSVGGGQSYNEQFFGPGTRLTVL.

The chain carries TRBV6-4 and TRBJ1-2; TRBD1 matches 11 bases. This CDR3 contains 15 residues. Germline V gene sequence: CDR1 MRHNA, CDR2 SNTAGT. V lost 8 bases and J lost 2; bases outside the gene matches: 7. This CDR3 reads CASRRDRGKNYGYTF. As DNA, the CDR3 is TGTGCCAGCCGCCGGGACAGGGGGAAGAACTATGGCTACACCTTC.

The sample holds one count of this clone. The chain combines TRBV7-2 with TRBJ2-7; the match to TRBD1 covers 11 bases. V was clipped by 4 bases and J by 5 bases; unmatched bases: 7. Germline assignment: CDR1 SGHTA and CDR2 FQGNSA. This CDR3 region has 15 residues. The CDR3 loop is CASSYQRTGGHEQYF. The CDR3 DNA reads TGTGCCAGCAGCTATCAAAGGACAGGGGGCCACGAGCAGTACTTC.

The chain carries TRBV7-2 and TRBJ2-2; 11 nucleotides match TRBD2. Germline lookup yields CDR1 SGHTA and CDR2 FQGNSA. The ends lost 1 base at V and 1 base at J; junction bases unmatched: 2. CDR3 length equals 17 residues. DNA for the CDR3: TGTGCCAGCAGCTTAGTAGGACTAGCGGGGAACACCGGGGAGCTGTTTTTT. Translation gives CASSLVGLAGNTGELFF.

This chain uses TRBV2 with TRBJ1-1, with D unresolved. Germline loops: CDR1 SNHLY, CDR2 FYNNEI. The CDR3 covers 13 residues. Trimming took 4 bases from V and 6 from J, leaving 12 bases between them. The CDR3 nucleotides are TGTGCCAGCAGTGCGCTCGGGGTCTCTGAAGCTTTCTTT. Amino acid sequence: CASSALGVSEAFF. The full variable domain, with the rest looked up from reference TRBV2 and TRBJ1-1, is EPEVTQTPSHQVTQMGQEVILRCVPISNHLYFYWYRQILGQKVEFLVSFYNNEISEKSEIFDDQFSVERPDGSNFTLKIRSTKLEDSAMYFCASSALGVSEAFFGQGTRLTVV.

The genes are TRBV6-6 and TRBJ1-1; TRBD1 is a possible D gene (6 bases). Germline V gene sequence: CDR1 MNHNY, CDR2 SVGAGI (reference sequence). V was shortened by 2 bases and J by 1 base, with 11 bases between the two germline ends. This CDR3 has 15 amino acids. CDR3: CASSYARGQNTEAFF. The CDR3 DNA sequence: TGTGCCAGCAGTTACGCCAGGGGACAGAACACTGAAGCTTTCTTT.

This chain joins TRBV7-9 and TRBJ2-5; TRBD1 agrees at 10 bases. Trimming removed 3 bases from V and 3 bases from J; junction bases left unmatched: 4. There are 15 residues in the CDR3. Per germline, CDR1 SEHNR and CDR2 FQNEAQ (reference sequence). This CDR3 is CASSLGDRGKETQYF. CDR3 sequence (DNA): TGTGCCAGCAGCTTGGGGGACAGGGGCAAAGAGACCCAGTACTTC.